Here is one T cell receptor (beta chain) with its context. It was with random hexamers that about 0.45 to 1 ug RNA was reverse transcribed. A single record per CDR3 protein comes from TCRdb applying MiXCR to the immunoSEQ multiplex PCR reads. The sample has approximately 300,000 distinct CDR3 sequences, about 82% seen once. This specimen belongs to a study of CD8 T cells in Susac syndrome. The sequenced sample was CD8+ T cells from PBMCs. This TCR derives from a human donor with multiple sclerosis.

Here the CDR3 reads CASSPPSVRGTDTQYF. The CDR3 nucleotides read TGTGCCAGCAGTCCGCCCTCGGTGAGGGGTACAGATACGCAGTATTTT. The V gene is TRBV28, the J gene TRBJ2-3; D possibly matches TRBD1 or TRBD2 (5 bases each). The CDR3 has 16 residues. Deletions cut 5 bases from V and 3 bases from J, with 18 bases between. Looked up from germline, CDR1 is MDHEN and CDR2 is SYDVKM.